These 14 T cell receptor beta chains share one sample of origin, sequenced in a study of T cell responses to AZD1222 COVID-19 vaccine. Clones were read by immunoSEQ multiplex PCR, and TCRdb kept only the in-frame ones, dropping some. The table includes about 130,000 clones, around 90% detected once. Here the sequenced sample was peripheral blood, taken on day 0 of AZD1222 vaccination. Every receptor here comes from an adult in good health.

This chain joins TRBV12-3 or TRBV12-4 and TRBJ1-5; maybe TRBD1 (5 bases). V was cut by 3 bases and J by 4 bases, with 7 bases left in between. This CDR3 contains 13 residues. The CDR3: CASSFAGNQPQHF. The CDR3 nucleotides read TGTGCCAGCAGTTTTGCAGGGAATCAGCCCCAGCATTTT.

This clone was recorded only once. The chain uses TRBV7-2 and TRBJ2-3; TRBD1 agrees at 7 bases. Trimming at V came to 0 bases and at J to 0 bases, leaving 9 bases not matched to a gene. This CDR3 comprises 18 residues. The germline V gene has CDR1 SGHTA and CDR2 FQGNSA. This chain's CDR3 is CASSLAPLRGPSTDTQYF. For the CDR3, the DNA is TGTGCCAGCAGCTTAGCCCCGCTGAGGGGGCCTAGCACAGATACGCAGTATTTT. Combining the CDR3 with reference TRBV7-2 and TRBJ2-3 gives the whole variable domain GAGVSQSPSNKVTEKGKDVELRCDPISGHTALYWYRQSLGQGLEFLIYFQGNSAPDKSGLPSDRFSAERTGGSVSTLTIQRTQQEDSAVYLCASSLAPLRGPSTDTQYFGPGTRLTVL.

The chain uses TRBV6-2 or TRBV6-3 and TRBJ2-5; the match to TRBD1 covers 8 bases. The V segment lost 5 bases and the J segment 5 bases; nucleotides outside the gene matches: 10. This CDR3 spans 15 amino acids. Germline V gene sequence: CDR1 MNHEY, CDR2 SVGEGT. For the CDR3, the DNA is TGTGCCAGCAGTACCGGACAGGGTAAAGGGGAGACCCAGTACTTC. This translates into CASSTGQGKGETQYF.

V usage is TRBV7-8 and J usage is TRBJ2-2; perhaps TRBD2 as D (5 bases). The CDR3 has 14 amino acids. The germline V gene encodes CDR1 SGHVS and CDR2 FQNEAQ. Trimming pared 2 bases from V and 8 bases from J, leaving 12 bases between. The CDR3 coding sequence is TGTGCCAGCAGCTTATCGGGGAATAGGGGGGAGCTGTTTTTT. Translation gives CASSLSGNRGELFF. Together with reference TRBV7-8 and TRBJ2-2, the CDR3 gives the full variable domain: GAGVSQSPRYKVAKRGQDVALRCDPISGHVSLFWYQQALGQGPEFLTYFQNEAQLDKSGLPSDRFFAERPEGSVSTLKIQRTQQEDSAVYLCASSLSGNRGELFFGEGSRLTVL.

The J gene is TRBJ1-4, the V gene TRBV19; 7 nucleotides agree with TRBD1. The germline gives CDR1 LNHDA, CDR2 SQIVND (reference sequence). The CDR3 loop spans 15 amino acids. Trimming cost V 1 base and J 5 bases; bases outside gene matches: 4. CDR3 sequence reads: CASSIGGGANEKLFF. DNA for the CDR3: TGTGCCAGTAGTATAGGAGGGGGCGCCAATGAAAAACTGTTTTTT.

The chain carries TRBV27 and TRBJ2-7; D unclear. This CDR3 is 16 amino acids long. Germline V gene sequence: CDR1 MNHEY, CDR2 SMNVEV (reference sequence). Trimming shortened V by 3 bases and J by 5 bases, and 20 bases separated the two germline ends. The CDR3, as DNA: TGTGCCAGCAGTTTTGTGGGGTGGCAGGCGCCCGACGAGCAGTACTTC. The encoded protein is CASSFVGWQAPDEQYF.

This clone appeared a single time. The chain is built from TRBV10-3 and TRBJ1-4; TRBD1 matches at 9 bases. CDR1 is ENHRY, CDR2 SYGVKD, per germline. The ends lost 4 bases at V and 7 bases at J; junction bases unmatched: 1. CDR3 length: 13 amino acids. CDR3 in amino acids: CAISVDRGEKLFF. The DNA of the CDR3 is TGTGCCATCAGTGTGGACAGGGGTGAAAAACTGTTTTTT.

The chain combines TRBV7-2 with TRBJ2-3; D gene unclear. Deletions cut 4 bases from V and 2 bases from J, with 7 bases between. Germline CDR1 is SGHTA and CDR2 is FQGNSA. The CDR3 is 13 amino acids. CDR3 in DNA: TGTGCCAGCAGCTCTTCGTACACAGATACGCAGTATTTT. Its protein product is CASSSSYTDTQYF.

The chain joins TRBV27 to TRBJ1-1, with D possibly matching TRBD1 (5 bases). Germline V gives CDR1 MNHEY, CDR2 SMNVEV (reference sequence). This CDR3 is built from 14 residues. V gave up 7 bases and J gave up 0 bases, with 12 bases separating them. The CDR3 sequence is CASTDDRLNTEAFF. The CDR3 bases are TGTGCCAGCACCGATGACAGATTGAACACTGAAGCTTTCTTT.

The CDR3 here is CASSQVLRGFLGNQPQHF. Here the CDR3 DNA reads TGCGCCAGCAGCCAGGTCCTCAGGGGCTTCTTGGGCAATCAGCCCCAGCATTTT. V gene TRBV4-1 combines with J gene TRBJ1-5; a possible D gene is TRBD1 (6 bases). CDR1 and CDR2 from the germline V gene are MGHRA and YSYEKL. Trimming took off 3 bases at V and 2 bases at J, with 20 bases between the two ends. This CDR3 spans 18 amino acids.

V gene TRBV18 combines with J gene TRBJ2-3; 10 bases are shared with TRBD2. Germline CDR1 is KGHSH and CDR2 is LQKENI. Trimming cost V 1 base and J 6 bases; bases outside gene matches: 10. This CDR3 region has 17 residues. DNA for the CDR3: TGTGCCAGCTCACCACATGGGCCGGGACTAGCGACTGATACGCAGTATTTT. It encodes CASSPHGPGLATDTQYF.

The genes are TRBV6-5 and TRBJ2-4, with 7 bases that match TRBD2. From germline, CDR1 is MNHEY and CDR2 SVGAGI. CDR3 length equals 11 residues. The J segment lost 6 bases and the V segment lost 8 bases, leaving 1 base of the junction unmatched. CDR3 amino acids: CASGGGNIQYF. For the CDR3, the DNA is TGTGCCAGCGGGGGGGGAAACATTCAGTACTTC.

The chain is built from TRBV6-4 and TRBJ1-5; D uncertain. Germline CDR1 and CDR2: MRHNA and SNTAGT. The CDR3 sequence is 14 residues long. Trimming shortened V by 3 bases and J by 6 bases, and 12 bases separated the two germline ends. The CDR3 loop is CASSERAGVQPQHF. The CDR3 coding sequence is TGTGCCAGCAGTGAGAGGGCTGGCGTTCAGCCCCAGCATTTT.

The CDR3 region is CASSLVGDGYTF. The CDR3 DNA sequence: TGTGCCAGCAGTTTAGTAGGGGATGGCTACACCTTC. This rearrangement joins TRBV28 to TRBJ1-2, with D possibly being TRBD1 (5 bases). V gave up 2 bases and J gave up 6 bases, with 7 bases separating them. Germline values: CDR1 MDHEN, CDR2 SYDVKM. CDR3 length: 12 amino acids.